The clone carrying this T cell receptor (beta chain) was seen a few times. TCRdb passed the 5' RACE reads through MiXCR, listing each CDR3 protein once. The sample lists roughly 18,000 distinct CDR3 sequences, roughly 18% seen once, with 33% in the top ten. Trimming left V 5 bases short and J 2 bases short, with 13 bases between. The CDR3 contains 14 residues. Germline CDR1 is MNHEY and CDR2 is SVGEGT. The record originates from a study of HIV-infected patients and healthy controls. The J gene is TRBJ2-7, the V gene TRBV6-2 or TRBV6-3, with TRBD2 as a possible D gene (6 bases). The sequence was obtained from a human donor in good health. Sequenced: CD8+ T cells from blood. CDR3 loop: CASSLRGSTYEQYF. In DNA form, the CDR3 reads TGTGCCAGCAGTCTACGGGGGTCGACCTACGAGCAGTACTTC.